The subject of this entry is one T cell receptor (beta chain). This entry belongs to a study of blood T cell repertoires in COVID-19. Study-level background: Sample material is recorded as cDNA or gDNA derived from T cells, B-cell-depleted T cells, or PBMCs.

The study assigned cohorts using participant-reported clinical history. From germline, CDR1 is SGHVS and CDR2 FNYEAQ. The CDR3 runs 17 residues. The ends lost 0 bases at V and 5 bases at J; junction bases unmatched: 10. Clones were read by immunoSEQ multiplex PCR, and TCRdb kept only the in-frame ones, dropping some. The sample has 150,000 to 200,000 clones, 85% to 90% seen once. This clonotype was sampled from a man in his forties or fifties who had recovered from COVID-19. Sequencing input: PBMCs or T cells enriched from blood (not recorded which). The V gene is TRBV7-6, the J gene TRBJ2-7; 10 bases align to TRBD2. CDR3: CASSLANAAGGPHEQYF. CDR3 DNA: TGTGCCAGCAGCTTAGCGAATGCAGCGGGGGGGCCCCACGAGCAGTACTTC.